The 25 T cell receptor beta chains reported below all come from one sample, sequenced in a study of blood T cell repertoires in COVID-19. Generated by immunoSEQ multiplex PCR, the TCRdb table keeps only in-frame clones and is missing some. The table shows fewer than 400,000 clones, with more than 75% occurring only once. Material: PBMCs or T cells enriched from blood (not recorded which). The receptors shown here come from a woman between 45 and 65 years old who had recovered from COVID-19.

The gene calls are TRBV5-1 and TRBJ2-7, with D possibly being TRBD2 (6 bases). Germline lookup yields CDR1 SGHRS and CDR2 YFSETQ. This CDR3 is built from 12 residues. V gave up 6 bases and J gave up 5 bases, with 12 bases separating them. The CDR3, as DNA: TGCGCCAGCAAGCGGGCCGACCACGAGCAGTACTTC. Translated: CASKRADHEQYF.

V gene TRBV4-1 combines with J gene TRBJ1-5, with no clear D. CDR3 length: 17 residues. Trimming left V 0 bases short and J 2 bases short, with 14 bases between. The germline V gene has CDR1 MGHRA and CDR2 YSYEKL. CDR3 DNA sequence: TGCGCCAGCAGCCAAGATCAGGAAAGTTCGGGCAATCAGCCCCAGCATTTT. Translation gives CASSQDQESSGNQPQHF.

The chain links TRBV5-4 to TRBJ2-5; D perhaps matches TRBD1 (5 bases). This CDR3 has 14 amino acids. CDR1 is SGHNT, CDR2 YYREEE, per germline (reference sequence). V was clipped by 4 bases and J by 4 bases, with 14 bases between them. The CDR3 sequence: CASSEYVGAETQYF. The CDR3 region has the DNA TGTGCCAGCAGCGAATACGTAGGGGCAGAGACCCAGTACTTC.

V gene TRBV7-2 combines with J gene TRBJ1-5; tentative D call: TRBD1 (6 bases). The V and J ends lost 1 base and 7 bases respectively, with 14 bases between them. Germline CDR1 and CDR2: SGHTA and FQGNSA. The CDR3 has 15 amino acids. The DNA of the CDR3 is TGTGCCAGCAGCTTAGATCCTAGAGGGGGACAGCCCCAGCATTTT. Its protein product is CASSLDPRGGQPQHF.

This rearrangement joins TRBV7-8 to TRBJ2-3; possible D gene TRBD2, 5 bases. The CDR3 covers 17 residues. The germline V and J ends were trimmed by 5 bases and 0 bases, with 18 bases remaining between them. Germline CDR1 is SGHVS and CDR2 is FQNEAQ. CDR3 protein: CASSKLGSRASTDTQYF. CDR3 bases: TGTGCCAGCAGCAAACTTGGGAGTCGTGCTAGCACAGATACGCAGTATTTT.

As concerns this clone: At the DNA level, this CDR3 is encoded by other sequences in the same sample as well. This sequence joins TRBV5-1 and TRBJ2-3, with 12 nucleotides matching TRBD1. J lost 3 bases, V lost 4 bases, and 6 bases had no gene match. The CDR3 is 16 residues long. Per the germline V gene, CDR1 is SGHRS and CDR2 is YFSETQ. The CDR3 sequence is CASSPTGQGATDTQYF. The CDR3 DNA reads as TGCGCCAGCAGCCCAACGGGACAGGGGGCAACAGATACGCAGTATTTT.

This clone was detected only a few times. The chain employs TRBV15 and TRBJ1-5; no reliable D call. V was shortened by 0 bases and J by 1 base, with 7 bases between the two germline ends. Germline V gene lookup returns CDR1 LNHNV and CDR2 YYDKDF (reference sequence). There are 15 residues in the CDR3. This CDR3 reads CATSRDSVSNQPQHF. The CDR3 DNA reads TGTGCCACCAGCAGAGATTCGGTAAGCAATCAGCCCCAGCATTTT.

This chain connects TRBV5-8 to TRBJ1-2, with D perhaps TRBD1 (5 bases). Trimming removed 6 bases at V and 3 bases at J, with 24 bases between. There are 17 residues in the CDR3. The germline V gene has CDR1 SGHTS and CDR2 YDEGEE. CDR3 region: CASTDLGASALYYGYTF. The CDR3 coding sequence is TGTGCCAGCACCGACCTAGGGGCGAGTGCTTTGTACTATGGCTACACCTTC.

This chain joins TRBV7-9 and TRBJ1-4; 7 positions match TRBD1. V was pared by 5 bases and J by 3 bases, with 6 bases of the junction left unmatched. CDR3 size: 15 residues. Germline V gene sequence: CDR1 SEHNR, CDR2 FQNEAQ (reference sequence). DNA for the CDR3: TGTGCCAGCAGCGGGCGACAGGGATCTAATGAAAAACTGTTTTTT. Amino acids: CASSGRQGSNEKLFF. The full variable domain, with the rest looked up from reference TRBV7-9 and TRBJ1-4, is DTGVSQNPRHKITKRGQNVTFRCDPISEHNRLYWYRQTLGQGPEFLTYFQNEAQLEKSRLLSDRFSAERPKGSFSTLEIQRTEQGDSAMYLCASSGRQGSNEKLFFGSGTQLSVL.

CDR3 sequence (DNA): TGTGCCCACACAGGGGCCATGAACACTGAAGCTTTCTTT. The encoded protein is CAHTGAMNTEAFF. The chain links TRBV10-3 to TRBJ1-1; 7 bases are a match to TRBD1. Germline CDR1 ENHRY, CDR2 SYGVKD. Losses at the gene ends were 11 bases for V and 0 bases for J; bases not matched to a gene: 6. CDR3 size: 13 residues.

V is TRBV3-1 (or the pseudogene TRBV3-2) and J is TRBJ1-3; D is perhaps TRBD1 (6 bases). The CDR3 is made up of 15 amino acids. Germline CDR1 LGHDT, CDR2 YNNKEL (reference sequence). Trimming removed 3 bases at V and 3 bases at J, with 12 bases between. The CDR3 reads CASSQAGGIGNTIYF. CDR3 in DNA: TGTGCCAGCAGCCAGGCGGGGGGCATTGGAAACACCATATATTTT.

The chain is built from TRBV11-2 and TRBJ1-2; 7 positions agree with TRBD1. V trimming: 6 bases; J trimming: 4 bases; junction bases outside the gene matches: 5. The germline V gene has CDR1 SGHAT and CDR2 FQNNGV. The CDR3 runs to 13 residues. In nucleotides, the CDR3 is TGTGCCAGCAGAAACAGGGGTTTCTATGGCTACACCTTC. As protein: CASRNRGFYGYTF.

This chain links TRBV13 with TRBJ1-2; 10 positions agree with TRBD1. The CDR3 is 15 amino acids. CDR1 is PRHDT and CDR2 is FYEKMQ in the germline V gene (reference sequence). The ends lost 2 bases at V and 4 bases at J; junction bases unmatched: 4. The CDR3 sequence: CASSLRQGAGYGYTF. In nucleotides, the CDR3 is TGTGCCAGCAGCTTACGACAGGGGGCTGGCTATGGCTACACCTTC.

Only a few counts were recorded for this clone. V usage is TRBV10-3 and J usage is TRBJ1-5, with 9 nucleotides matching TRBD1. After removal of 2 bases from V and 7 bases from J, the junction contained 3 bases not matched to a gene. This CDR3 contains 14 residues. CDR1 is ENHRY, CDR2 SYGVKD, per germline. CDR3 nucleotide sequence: TGTGCCATCAGTGAGGGACAGGGGCAGCAGCCCCAGCATTTT. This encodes CAISEGQGQQPQHF.

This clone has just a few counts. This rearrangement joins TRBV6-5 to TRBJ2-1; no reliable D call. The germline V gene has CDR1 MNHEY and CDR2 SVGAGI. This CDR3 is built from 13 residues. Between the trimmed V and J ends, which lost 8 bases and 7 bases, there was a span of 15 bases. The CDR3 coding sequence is TGTGCCAGCGGTAGCCTGGGTTTGAATGAGCAGTTCTTC. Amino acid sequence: CASGSLGLNEQFF.

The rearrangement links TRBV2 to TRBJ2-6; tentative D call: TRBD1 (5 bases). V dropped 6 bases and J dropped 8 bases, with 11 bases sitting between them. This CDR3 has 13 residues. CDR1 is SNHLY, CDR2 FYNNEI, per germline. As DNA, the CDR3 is TGTGCCAGCAGATCCCAGGGTACCAACGTCCTGACTTTC. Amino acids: CASRSQGTNVLTF. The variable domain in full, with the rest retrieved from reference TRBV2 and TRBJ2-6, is EPEVTQTPSHQVTQMGQEVILRCVPISNHLYFYWYRQILGQKVEFLVSFYNNEISEKSEIFDDQFSVERPDGSNFTLKIRSTKLEDSAMYFCASRSQGTNVLTFGAGSRLTVL.

CDR3 residues: CASSPTGLSNQPQHF. The CDR3 DNA sequence: TGTGCCAGCAGCCCCACAGGGCTAAGCAATCAGCCCCAGCATTTT. V and J are TRBV3-1 (or the pseudogene TRBV3-2) and TRBJ1-5, with D possibly being TRBD1 (6 bases). V lost 4 bases and J lost 1, with 11 bases in between. Germline V CDR1 and CDR2: LGHDT, YNNKEL (reference sequence). The CDR3 extends over 15 amino acids.

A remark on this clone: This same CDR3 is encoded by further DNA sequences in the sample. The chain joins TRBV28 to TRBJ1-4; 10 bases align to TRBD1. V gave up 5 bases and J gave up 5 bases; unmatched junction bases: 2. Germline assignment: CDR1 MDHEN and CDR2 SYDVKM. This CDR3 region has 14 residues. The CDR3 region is CASSRTGGNEKLFF. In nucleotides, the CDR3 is TGTGCCAGCAGTCGGACAGGGGGAAATGAAAAACTGTTTTTT.

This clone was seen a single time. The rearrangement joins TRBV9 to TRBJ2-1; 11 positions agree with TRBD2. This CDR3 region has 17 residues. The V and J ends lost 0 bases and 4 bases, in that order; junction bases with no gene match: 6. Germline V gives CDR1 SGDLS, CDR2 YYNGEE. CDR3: CASSVEPGLAAYNEQFF. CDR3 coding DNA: TGTGCCAGCAGCGTAGAACCGGGACTAGCGGCTTACAATGAGCAGTTCTTC.

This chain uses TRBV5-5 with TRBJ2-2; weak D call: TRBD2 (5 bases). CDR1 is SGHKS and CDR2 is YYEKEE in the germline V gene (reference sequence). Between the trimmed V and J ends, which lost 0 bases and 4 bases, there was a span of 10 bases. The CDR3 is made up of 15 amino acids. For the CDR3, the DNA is TGTGCCAGCAGCTTGGCCGGGGAGAGCACCGGGGAGCTGTTTTTT. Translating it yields CASSLAGESTGELFF.

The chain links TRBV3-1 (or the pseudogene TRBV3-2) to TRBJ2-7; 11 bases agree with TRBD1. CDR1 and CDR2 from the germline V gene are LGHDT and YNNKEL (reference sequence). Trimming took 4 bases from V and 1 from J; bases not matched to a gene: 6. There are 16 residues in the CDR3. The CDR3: CASSPGQGVMSYEQYF. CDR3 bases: TGTGCCAGCAGCCCGGGACAGGGGGTCATGTCCTACGAGCAGTACTTC.

The DNA for the CDR3 is TGTGCCAGCAGCCAAGGGCTCGGGTTGACGGGCGAGCAGTACTTC. Translated: CASSQGLGLTGEQYF. The chain carries TRBV4-2 and TRBJ2-7; no reliable D call. V lost 1 base and J lost 6, with 16 bases in between. Germline V gives CDR1 LGHNA, CDR2 YNFKEQ. This CDR3 is built from 15 residues.

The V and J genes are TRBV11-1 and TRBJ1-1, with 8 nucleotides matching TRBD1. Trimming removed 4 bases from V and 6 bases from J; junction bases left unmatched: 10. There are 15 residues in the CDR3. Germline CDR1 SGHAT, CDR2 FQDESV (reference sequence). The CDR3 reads CASSSPDREGAEAFF. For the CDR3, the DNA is TGTGCCAGCAGCTCCCCGGACAGGGAAGGCGCTGAAGCTTTCTTT. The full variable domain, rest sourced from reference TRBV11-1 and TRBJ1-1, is EAEVAQSPRYKITEKSQAVAFWCDPISGHATLYWYRQILGQGPELLVQFQDESVVDDSQLPKDRFSAERLKGVDSTLKIQPAELGDSAMYLCASSSPDREGAEAFFGQGTRLTVV.

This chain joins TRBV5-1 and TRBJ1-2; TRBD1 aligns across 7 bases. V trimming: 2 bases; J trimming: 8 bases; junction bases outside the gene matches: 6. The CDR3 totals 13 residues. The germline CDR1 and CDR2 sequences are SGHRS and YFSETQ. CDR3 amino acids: CASSFGRGFGYTF. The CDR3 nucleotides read TGCGCCAGCAGCTTCGGCAGGGGGTTCGGCTACACCTTC. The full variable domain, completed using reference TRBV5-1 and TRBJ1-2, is KAGVTQTPRYLIKTRGQQVTLSCSPISGHRSVSWYQQTPGQGLQFLFEYFSETQRNKGNFPGRFSGRQFSNSRSEMNVSTLELGDSALYLCASSFGRGFGYTFGSGTRLTVV.

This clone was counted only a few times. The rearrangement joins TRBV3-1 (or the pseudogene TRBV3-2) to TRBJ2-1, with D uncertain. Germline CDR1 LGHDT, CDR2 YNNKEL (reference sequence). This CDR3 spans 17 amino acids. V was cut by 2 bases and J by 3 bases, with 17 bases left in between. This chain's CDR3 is CASSQLSLTVYYNEQFF. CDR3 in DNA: TGTGCCAGCAGCCAACTCTCTCTAACAGTGTACTACAATGAGCAGTTCTTC.